Below are 27 T cell receptor beta chains sequenced from a single sample in a study of graft-versus-host responses after intestinal transplantation. Clones were sequenced by immunoSEQ multiplex PCR, and TCRdb holds only the in-frame ones, with some missing. This table holds 35,000 to 50,000 clones, over 90% found once. The antigens these receptors bind are not known. The starting material was unstimulated CD8+ T cells sorted from spleen or lymph node cells, obtained before transplant. Every receptor here comes from a human donor who was the organ donor for an intestinal transplant.

This rearrangement joins TRBV13 to TRBJ2-5; D unclear. Germline CDR1 is PRHDT and CDR2 is FYEKMQ (reference sequence). This CDR3 is built from 16 residues. The V gene lost 0 bases and the J gene lost 1 base, with 12 bases spanning the gap. The CDR3 bases are TGTGCCAGCAGCTTAGGCCTCGGGCAGACCCAAGAGACCCAGTACTTC. Amino acids: CASSLGLGQTQETQYF.

The rearrangement joins TRBV4-2 to TRBJ1-1; maybe TRBD1 (5 bases). Trimming shortened V by 1 base and J by 1 base, and 16 bases separated the two germline ends. The CDR3 sequence is 17 residues long. Per the germline V gene, CDR1 is LGHNA and CDR2 is YNFKEQ. Here the CDR3 reads CASSQVGGVMWNTEAFF. In nucleotides, the CDR3 is TGTGCCAGCAGCCAAGTCGGGGGGGTAATGTGGAACACTGAAGCTTTCTTT.

This sequence joins TRBV27 and TRBJ2-1, with D perhaps TRBD2 (6 bases). Germline loops: CDR1 MNHEY, CDR2 SMNVEV (reference sequence). The CDR3 runs to 15 residues. Trimming removed 1 base from V and 5 bases from J, with 12 bases in between. For the CDR3, the DNA is TGTGCCAGCAGTTTATTTGGGGGGAGCAACAATGAGCAGTTCTTC. Translation: CASSLFGGSNNEQFF.

The chain couples TRBV28 to TRBJ2-7; 9 nucleotides agree with TRBD2. CDR1 is MDHEN and CDR2 is SYDVKM in the germline V gene. This CDR3 is 13 amino acids long. V shed 4 bases and J 7 bases; nucleotides not matched to a gene: 5. The CDR3 protein is CASSWGLAFEQYF. The CDR3 DNA is TGTGCCAGCAGTTGGGGACTAGCCTTTGAGCAGTACTTC.

The CDR3 protein is CASSLSPTGSTYEQYF. In DNA form, the CDR3 reads TGTGCCAGCAGTTTATCCCCGACAGGCTCTACCTACGAGCAGTACTTC. This chain connects TRBV27 to TRBJ2-7; D possibly corresponds to TRBD1 (6 bases). This CDR3 spans 16 amino acids. Germline V CDR1 and CDR2: MNHEY, SMNVEV (reference sequence). The V end was cut by 0 bases, the J end by 2 bases, with 14 bases between.

This chain connects TRBV28 to TRBJ2-2; D is unclear. Germline V CDR1 and CDR2: MDHEN, SYDVKM. Trimming cost V 6 bases and J 6 bases, with 11 bases left between them. This CDR3 contains 13 residues. DNA for the CDR3: TGTGCCAGCAGCTCTAATCCGTCCGGGGAGCTGTTTTTT. Translated: CASSSNPSGELFF.

This chain uses TRBV7-8 with TRBJ2-1; D unclear. Per the germline V gene, CDR1 is SGHVS and CDR2 is FQNEAQ. The CDR3 length is 13 residues. Trimming removed 4 bases at V and 3 bases at J, with 7 bases between. CDR3 sequence reads: CASSYLDYNEQFF. CDR3 bases: TGTGCCAGCAGCTACCTTGACTACAATGAGCAGTTCTTC.

J is TRBJ2-5 and V is TRBV4-3; D tentatively reads TRBD1 or TRBD2 (6 bases each). The CDR3 runs 15 residues. Per germline, CDR1 LGHNA and CDR2 YSLEER. V was shortened by 1 base and J by 3 bases, with 12 bases between the two germline ends. CDR3 region: CASSQGLGGKETQYF. As DNA, the CDR3 is TGCGCCAGCAGCCAAGGACTAGGGGGAAAAGAGACCCAGTACTTC.

V and J are TRBV19 and TRBJ2-1, with D maybe TRBD1 (6 bases). CDR3 length: 17 residues. Germline V gives CDR1 LNHDA, CDR2 SQIVND (reference sequence). V lost 2 bases and J 6 bases, leaving 20 bases between the germline ends. CDR3 bases: TGTGCCAGTAGTATACCCCGGACAGTACCTATCACCAATGAGCAGTTCTTC. Amino acids: CASSIPRTVPITNEQFF.

This clone has a single count. The chain joins TRBV21-1 to TRBJ2-7; no DNA check was done on the table's D call, TRBD2. TRBV21-1 is designated a pseudogene. The CDR3 covers 16 residues. CDR3 residues: CASRKIRGLPIYEQYF. The CDR3, as DNA: TGTGCCAGCAGAAAAATACGCGGGCTCCCAATTTACGAGCAGTACTTC.

J is TRBJ1-2 and V is TRBV7-9; a possible D gene is TRBD1 (5 bases). Germline values: CDR1 SEHNR, CDR2 FQNEAQ (reference sequence). CDR3 size: 13 residues. V lost 3 bases to trimming and J lost 9 bases, with 14 bases between them. CDR3: CASSLEGRGRYTF. The CDR3 nucleotides are TGTGCCAGCAGCTTGGAGGGACGCGGGCGCTACACCTTC.

This chain joins TRBV6-1 and TRBJ1-2, with TRBD1 matching 8 bases. Germline values: CDR1 MNHNS, CDR2 SASEGT. Trimming at V came to 2 bases and at J to 6 bases, leaving 8 bases not matched to a gene. The CDR3 has 15 amino acids. The chain's CDR3 is CASSEFWTGIDGYTF. CDR3 bases: TGTGCCAGCAGTGAATTTTGGACAGGGATCGATGGCTACACCTTC.

This clone was seen only once. CDR3 protein: CASTRIAGEYEQYF. The CDR3 DNA sequence: TGCGCCAGCACAAGAATAGCGGGAGAGTACGAGCAGTACTTC. The J gene is TRBJ2-7, the V gene TRBV10-2; 9 bases agree with TRBD2. Germline CDR1 WSHSY, CDR2 SAAADI. Unmatched junction bases numbered 8, after V lost 7 bases and J lost 4 bases. There are 14 residues in the CDR3.

The V call is TRBV27, the J call TRBJ2-1; 9 bases align to TRBD1. The CDR3 consists of 14 residues. CDR1 MNHEY and CDR2 SMNVEV come from the germline V gene (reference sequence). Trimming removed 4 bases from V and 7 bases from J; junction bases left unmatched: 5. The CDR3, as DNA: TGTGCCAGCAGTTGGGACAGGGCTAAGAATGAGCAGTTCTTC. It is translated as CASSWDRAKNEQFF.

The CDR3 reads CASSFIEDGRYEQYF. For the CDR3, the DNA is TGTGCCAGCAGTTTTATTGAGGATGGCAGGTACGAGCAGTACTTC. The chain is built from TRBV28 and TRBJ2-7; D gene uncertain. Trimming cost V 3 bases and J 4 bases, with 16 bases left between them. The CDR3 has 15 residues. CDR1 and CDR2 (germline): MDHEN, SYDVKM. Looking up the rest from reference TRBV28 and TRBJ2-7 gives the full variable domain: DVKVTQSSRYLVKRTGEKVFLECVQDMDHENMFWYRQDPGLGLRLIYFSYDVKMKEKGDIPEGYSVSREKKERFSLILESASTNQTSMYLCASSFIEDGRYEQYFGPGTRLTVT.

This sequence joins TRBV21-1 and TRBJ2-6; TRBD1, as called in the table, went unchecked against the DNA. TRBV21-1 is a pseudogene. The CDR3 covers 17 residues. The CDR3 spells CASSRRTGASGANVLTF. The CDR3 DNA follows: TGTGCCAGCAGCAGGAGGACAGGGGCTTCTGGGGCCAACGTCCTGACTTTC.

In regard to this clone: The same CDR3 also results from other DNA sequences found in this sample. The V gene is TRBV4-1, the J gene TRBJ2-7; D is unclear. V dropped 3 bases and J dropped 1 base, with 7 bases sitting between them. Germline CDR1 is MGHRA and CDR2 is YSYEKL. The CDR3 extends over 13 amino acids. The CDR3 loop is CASSQEPSYEQYF. CDR3 nucleotide sequence: TGCGCCAGCAGCCAGGAACCTTCCTACGAGCAGTACTTC.

The J gene is TRBJ2-3, the V gene TRBV27; no clear D gene. Looked up from germline, CDR1 is MNHEY and CDR2 is SMNVEV (reference sequence). V lost 5 bases and J lost 1, with 10 bases in between. The length of the CDR3 is 14 residues. CDR3 amino acids: CASSLGPGTDTQYF. The CDR3 DNA reads TGTGCCAGCAGTCTCGGACCTGGCACAGATACGCAGTATTTT.

The chain uses TRBV29-1 and TRBJ2-1; D is tentatively TRBD1 or TRBD2 (5 bases each). Germline V gene data show CDR1 as SQVTM and CDR2 as ANQGSEA. The germline V and J ends were trimmed by 7 bases and 3 bases, with 13 bases remaining between them. The CDR3 contains 13 residues. The CDR3 coding sequence is TGCAGCGGGAACCGGGACGGCTACAATGAGCAGTTCTTC. Protein sequence: CSGNRDGYNEQFF.

The chain carries TRBV7-2 and TRBJ2-7; 11 positions agree with TRBD2. Germline V gene lookup returns CDR1 SGHTA and CDR2 FQGNSA. CDR3 size: 16 residues. V dropped 1 base and J dropped 3; count of bases not matched to a gene: 5. CDR3 nucleotides: TGTGCCAGCAGCTTAGAAGGGACTAGCGGTCGCTACGAGCAGTACTTC. Amino acid sequence: CASSLEGTSGRYEQYF.

The chain links TRBV6-5 to TRBJ2-1, with D maybe TRBD2 (5 bases). CDR1 and CDR2 from the germline V gene are MNHEY and SVGAGI. With 5 bases removed from V and 4 bases from J, the gap between germline ends came to 12 bases. The CDR3 covers 14 residues. The CDR3 protein is CASSAAGNYNEQFF. The CDR3 region has the DNA TGTGCCAGCAGTGCGGCCGGGAATTACAATGAGCAGTTCTTC.

The chain joins TRBV11-2 to TRBJ2-7; D is unclear. Germline CDR1 is SGHAT and CDR2 is FQNNGV. The CDR3 is 13 residues long. The V and J ends lost 1 base and 7 bases respectively, with 11 bases between them. The CDR3 sequence is CASSLGWLGEQYF. CDR3 nucleotides: TGTGCCAGCAGCTTAGGTTGGCTAGGAGAGCAGTACTTC.

V gene TRBV19 combines with J gene TRBJ2-5; tentative D call: TRBD1 (5 bases). V lost 0 bases and J lost 0, with 8 bases in between. The CDR3 is 15 residues long. The germline CDR1 and CDR2 sequences are LNHDA and SQIVND (reference sequence). The CDR3 sequence: CASSIDLTDQETQYF. As DNA, the CDR3 is TGTGCCAGTAGTATAGATCTGACAGACCAAGAGACCCAGTACTTC.

The J gene is TRBJ1-2, the V gene TRBV28; 12 bases agree with TRBD1. Germline trimming cut 3 bases from V and 7 bases from J; bases unmatched to any gene: 6. Germline CDR1 MDHEN, CDR2 SYDVKM. The CDR3 is made up of 15 amino acids. CDR3 protein: CASSFKGQGAGGYTF. The DNA of the CDR3 is TGTGCCAGCAGTTTCAAGGGACAGGGGGCCGGTGGCTACACCTTC.

The chain recombines TRBV7-5 with TRBJ2-5; no check of the table's D call, TRBD1, against the DNA was made. TRBV7-5 is labeled a pseudogene. The CDR3 runs to 15 residues. CDR3 sequence: CVRSSHTGCQETQYF. CDR3 bases: TGTGTCAGAAGCTCGCATACAGGGTGCCAAGAGACCCAGTACTTC.

The chain is built from TRBV20-1 and TRBJ1-1; no clear D gene. Per germline, CDR1 DFQATT and CDR2 SNEGSKA (reference sequence). Trimming stripped 2 bases from V and 4 bases from J, with 5 bases between. This CDR3 is built from 11 residues. CDR3 bases: TGCAGTGCTAGATGGGGCACTGAAGCTTTCTTT. Translated: CSARWGTEAFF.

This chain links TRBV5-1 with TRBJ2-1; D ambiguous. Per the germline V gene, CDR1 is SGHRS and CDR2 is YFSETQ. This CDR3 is built from 11 residues. With 4 bases removed from V and 7 bases from J, the gap between germline ends came to 6 bases. The CDR3 spells CASSAGNEQFF. CDR3 coding DNA: TGCGCCAGCAGCGCCGGAAATGAGCAGTTCTTC.